The 22 T cell receptor beta chains listed next were all sequenced from one sample in a study of cytomegalovirus exposure and HLA in healthy donors. Primers included in the PCR were 60 Vbeta and 13 Jbeta primers. Assay: immunoSEQ multiplex PCR; the TCRdb copy retains only in-frame clones and omits some. The top ten hold more than 8% of the sample, which has roughly 100,000 clones, around 76% seen once. Specimen: PBMCs. The receptors originated from a man aged 40-50 years in good health and CMV-seropositive.

The V gene is TRBV30, the J gene TRBJ2-5, with D tentatively TRBD1 (5 bases). The J call may be faulty, since TRBJ2-7 better matches the DNA end. Per germline, CDR1 GTSNPN and CDR2 SVGIG (reference sequence). The length of the CDR3 is 16 residues. This CDR3 is CAWSTLRGARAYEQYF. CDR3 in DNA: TGTGCCTGGAGTACCCTAAGGGGCGCGAGAGCCTACGAGCAGTACTTC.

This clone has only a few counts. This rearrangement joins TRBV7-9 to TRBJ2-6, with TRBD2 as a possible D gene (6 bases). The CDR3 is made up of 18 amino acids. The V gene's germline CDR1 is SEHNR and CDR2 FQNEAQ (reference sequence). V was clipped by 4 bases and J by 5 bases, with 21 bases between them. The CDR3 loop reads CASSSGDGTVGRANVLTF. CDR3 nucleotide sequence: TGTGCCAGCAGCTCGGGAGATGGGACGGTGGGTCGGGCCAACGTCCTGACTTTC. Looking up the rest from reference TRBV7-9 and TRBJ2-6 gives the full variable domain: DTGVSQNPRHKITKRGQNVTFRCDPISEHNRLYWYRQTLGQGPEFLTYFQNEAQLEKSRLLSDRFSAERPKGSFSTLEIQRTEQGDSAMYLCASSSGDGTVGRANVLTFGAGSRLTVL.

This clone is a singleton in its sample. V usage is TRBV4-2 and J usage is TRBJ1-1; D is ambiguous. The CDR3 length is 12 residues. Germline CDR1 and CDR2: LGHNA and YNFKEQ. V gave up 5 bases and J gave up 1 base, with 5 bases separating them. This chain's CDR3 is CASSYPNTEAFF. CDR3 DNA: TGTGCCAGCAGCTATCCGAACACTGAAGCTTTCTTT.

The rearrangement joins TRBV18 to TRBJ2-5, with TRBD1 identical over 7 bases. Losses at the gene ends were 4 bases for V and 5 bases for J; bases not matched to a gene: 7. This CDR3 comprises 14 residues. The germline V gene encodes CDR1 KGHSH and CDR2 LQKENI. CDR3 residues: CASSRQGVVETQYF. The CDR3 DNA is TGTGCCAGCTCACGTCAGGGGGTAGTTGAGACCCAGTACTTC.

In its sample, this clone was seen a few times. V is TRBV2 and J is TRBJ1-1; TRBD1 matches 7 bases. The CDR3 loop spans 17 amino acids. The germline gives CDR1 SNHLY, CDR2 FYNNEI. V shed 6 bases and J 4 bases; nucleotides not matched to a gene: 17. CDR3 loop: CASRADFHRGPGTEAFF. CDR3 in DNA: TGTGCCAGCAGAGCAGACTTCCACAGGGGCCCCGGCACTGAAGCTTTCTTT. The whole variable domain, filled in from reference TRBV2 and TRBJ1-1, reads EPEVTQTPSHQVTQMGQEVILRCVPISNHLYFYWYRQILGQKVEFLVSFYNNEISEKSEIFDDQFSVERPDGSNFTLKIRSTKLEDSAMYFCASRADFHRGPGTEAFFGQGTRLTVV.

This chain links TRBV2 with TRBJ2-5; D is unresolved. The J call may be in error: the DNA end matches TRBJ2-7 better. Looked up from germline, CDR1 is SNHLY and CDR2 is FYNNEI. The CDR3 is 12 residues long. The CDR3 region has the DNA TGTGCCAGCAGTGAAGTGTACTACGAGCAGTACTTC. Translated, it gives CASSEVYYEQYF.

The rearrangement joins TRBV28 to TRBJ2-6, with a tentative D call TRBD2 (6 bases). V was shortened by 6 bases and J by 3 bases, with 12 bases between the two germline ends. The germline V gene has CDR1 MDHEN and CDR2 SYDVKM. CDR3 length equals 15 residues. Here the CDR3 DNA reads TGTGCCAGCAGCCCCGTCGGGGGTGGGGCCAACGTCCTGACTTTC. It encodes CASSPVGGGANVLTF.

This chain links TRBV7-9 with TRBJ1-1, with D possibly being TRBD1 (6 bases). Germline V gene data show CDR1 as SEHNR and CDR2 as FQNEAQ (reference sequence). This CDR3 is built from 16 residues. Trimming shortened V by 5 bases and J by 0 bases, and 16 bases separated the two germline ends. The CDR3 reads CASSPQIGGLNTEAFF. CDR3 DNA: TGTGCCAGCAGCCCACAAATAGGGGGACTGAACACTGAAGCTTTCTTT.

The table lists this clone with a few counts. Different DNA sequences within this sample yield the same CDR3. This chain uses TRBV5-6 with TRBJ2-3, with D perhaps TRBD2 (5 bases). Trimming shortened V by 0 bases and J by 5 bases, and 10 bases separated the two germline ends. The CDR3 has 14 amino acids. CDR1 and CDR2 (germline): SGHDT, YYEEEE. CDR3 residues: CASSLGGEGDTQYF. The CDR3 DNA reads TGTGCCAGCAGCTTGGGGGGTGAGGGAGATACGCAGTATTTT.

V and J are TRBV7-9 and TRBJ2-1; 7 nucleotides line up with TRBD1. Germline V gene data show CDR1 as SEHNR and CDR2 as FQNEAQ (reference sequence). This CDR3 contains 16 residues. V lost 6 bases and J lost 0; bases outside the gene matches: 8. CDR3 region: CASRSTGASSYNEQFF. Here the CDR3 DNA reads TGTGCCAGCAGAAGCACAGGGGCGAGCTCCTACAATGAGCAGTTCTTC.

This clone was observed a handful of times. The chain has TRBV30 and TRBJ2-7; D is undetermined. The V end lost 3 bases, the J end lost 1 base, and 7 bases lay between the germline ends. Germline V gene lookup returns CDR1 GTSNPN and CDR2 SVGIG (reference sequence). There are 12 residues in the CDR3. The CDR3 sequence is CAWSVSSYEQYF. The CDR3 DNA is TGTGCCTGGAGCGTTAGTTCCTACGAGCAGTACTTC.

The genes are TRBV11-2 and TRBJ2-1, with D hard to call. Per the germline V gene, CDR1 is SGHAT and CDR2 is FQNNGV. The CDR3 extends over 12 amino acids. Between the trimmed V and J ends, which lost 5 bases and 6 bases, there was a span of 8 bases. CDR3 in DNA: TGTGCCAGCAGCCTTGAGGTCAATGAGCAGTTCTTC. Encoded protein: CASSLEVNEQFF.

The rearrangement links TRBV2 to TRBJ2-7; maybe TRBD1 (5 bases). The CDR3 sequence is 14 residues long. Germline V lookup: CDR1 SNHLY, CDR2 FYNNEI. Trimming shortened V by 6 bases and J by 5 bases, and 17 bases separated the two germline ends. In DNA, the CDR3 is TGTGCCAGCAGGGGGCCCGGGTATCTAGACGAGCAGTACTTC. It codes for CASRGPGYLDEQYF.

The V gene is TRBV29-1, the J gene TRBJ1-5; D is possibly TRBD1 (6 bases). The CDR3 loop spans 12 amino acids. Between the trimmed V and J ends, which lost 4 bases and 2 bases, there was a span of 6 bases. Per the germline V gene, CDR1 is SQVTM and CDR2 is ANQGSEA. The chain's CDR3 is CSVGQGNQPQHF. The CDR3 DNA follows: TGCAGCGTTGGACAGGGCAATCAGCCCCAGCATTTT.

The chain uses TRBV5-6 and TRBJ1-5; TRBD1 aligns across 7 bases. Trimming cost V 1 base and J 5 bases; bases outside gene matches: 6. The CDR3 runs to 15 residues. The germline gives CDR1 SGHDT, CDR2 YYEEEE. The CDR3 bases are TGTGCCAGCAGCTTGCGGGGACAGTTCTATCAGCCCCAGCATTTT. Encoded protein: CASSLRGQFYQPQHF.

The chain uses TRBV7-2 and TRBJ2-3, with D unclear. V was clipped by 4 bases and J by 4 bases, with 12 bases between them. The CDR3 loop spans 14 amino acids. CDR1 and CDR2 from the germline V gene are SGHTA and FQGNSA. CDR3 protein: CASSSPWSADTQYF. CDR3 nucleotides: TGTGCCAGCAGCTCGCCATGGAGCGCAGATACGCAGTATTTT.

V usage is TRBV10-1 and J usage is TRBJ2-1, with 8 bases lining up with TRBD2. Looked up from germline, CDR1 is WNHNN and CDR2 is SYGVQD (reference sequence). CDR3 length: 18 residues. After removal of 0 bases from V and 3 bases from J, the junction contained 10 bases not matched to a gene. The CDR3, as DNA: TGCGCCAGCAGTGAGTCTGGGCGAGCGGGAGCCCTCTACAATGAGCAGTTCTTC. This translates into CASSESGRAGALYNEQFF.

This clone showed up just once. The V and J genes are TRBV7-8 and TRBJ2-2, with 7 nucleotides matching TRBD1. After removal of 6 bases from V and 1 base from J, the junction contained 5 bases not matched to a gene. The CDR3 is 15 amino acids. The germline CDR1 and CDR2 sequences are SGHVS and FQNEAQ. CDR3 DNA sequence: TGTGCCAGCAGGCAAAGGGACAGGAACACCGGGGAGCTGTTTTTT. Protein: CASRQRDRNTGELFF.

This clone occurred a few times. This chain connects TRBV4-1 to TRBJ2-7; D is uncertain. Germline V gene data show CDR1 as MGHRA and CDR2 as YSYEKL. Deletions cut 1 base from V and 0 bases from J, with 7 bases between. This CDR3 is 14 amino acids long. Here the CDR3 DNA reads TGCGCCAGCAGCCAAGGGCCAGACTCCTACGAGCAGTACTTC. This codes for CASSQGPDSYEQYF.

The chain carries TRBV5-4 and TRBJ2-7, with D tentatively TRBD2 (6 bases). V lost 3 bases and J lost 2, with 15 bases in between. Germline values: CDR1 SGHNT, CDR2 YYREEE (reference sequence). This CDR3 has 15 residues. The CDR3 DNA reads TGTGCCAGCAGCTCCGACGGGGGATCTCCCTACGAGCAGTACTTC. This sequence encodes CASSSDGGSPYEQYF.

V gene TRBV29-1 combines with J gene TRBJ2-3; TRBD2 agrees at 11 bases. The CDR3 is 15 amino acids. Germline CDR1 SQVTM, CDR2 ANQGSEA. With V trimmed by 4 bases and J by 0 bases, 3 bases remained unmatched. CDR3 nucleotide sequence: TGCAGCGTTGTGGGGACTAGCGGTAGCACAGATACGCAGTATTTT. It is translated as CSVVGTSGSTDTQYF.

This clone was counted between two and nine times. The chain links TRBV11-1 to TRBJ1-4, with 8 bases fitting TRBD1. Losses at the gene ends were 4 bases for V and 8 bases for J; bases not matched to a gene: 6. In germline, CDR1 is SGHAT, CDR2 FQDESV (reference sequence). This CDR3 has 14 residues. CDR3 sequence (DNA): TGTGCCAGCAGCTCAGACAGGGGCTACGAAAAACTGTTTTTT. It specifies CASSSDRGYEKLFF.